The text below deals with one T cell receptor beta chain. This CDR3 has 15 residues. V was trimmed by 3 bases and J by 7 bases, leaving 18 bases between them. Germline CDR1 and CDR2: MDHEN and SYDVKM. Generated by immunoSEQ multiplex PCR, the TCRdb table keeps only in-frame clones and is missing some. Of around 23,000 clones listed, approximately 70% are singletons. The data are from a study of T cells after posttransplantation cyclophosphamide. The clonotype comes from a woman aged 60-70 years in good health, CMV-negative, and a related stem cell transplant donor. Input material: memory CD4+ T cells sorted from PBMCs. The rearrangement links TRBV28 to TRBJ1-2; D remains ambiguous. The CDR3 DNA follows: TGTGCCAGCAGTTTGTCCGTAACGGCCGGGTTTGGCTACACCTTC. Residues: CASSLSVTAGFGYTF.